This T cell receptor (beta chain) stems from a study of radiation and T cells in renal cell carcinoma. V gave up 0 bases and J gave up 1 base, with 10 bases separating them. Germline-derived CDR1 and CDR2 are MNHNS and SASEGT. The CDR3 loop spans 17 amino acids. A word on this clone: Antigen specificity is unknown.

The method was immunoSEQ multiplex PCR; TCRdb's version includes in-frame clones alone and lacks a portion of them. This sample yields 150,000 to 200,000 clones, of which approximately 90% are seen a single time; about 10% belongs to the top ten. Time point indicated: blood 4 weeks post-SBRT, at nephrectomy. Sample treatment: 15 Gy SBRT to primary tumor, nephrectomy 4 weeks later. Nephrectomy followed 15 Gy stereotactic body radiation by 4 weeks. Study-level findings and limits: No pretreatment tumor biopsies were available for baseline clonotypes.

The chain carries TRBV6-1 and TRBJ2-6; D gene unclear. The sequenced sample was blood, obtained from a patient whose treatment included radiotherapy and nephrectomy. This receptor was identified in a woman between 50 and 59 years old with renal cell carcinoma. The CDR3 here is CASSEAVALSGANVLTF. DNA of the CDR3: TGTGCCAGCAGTGAAGCGGTGGCATTATCTGGGGCCAACGTCCTGACTTTC.